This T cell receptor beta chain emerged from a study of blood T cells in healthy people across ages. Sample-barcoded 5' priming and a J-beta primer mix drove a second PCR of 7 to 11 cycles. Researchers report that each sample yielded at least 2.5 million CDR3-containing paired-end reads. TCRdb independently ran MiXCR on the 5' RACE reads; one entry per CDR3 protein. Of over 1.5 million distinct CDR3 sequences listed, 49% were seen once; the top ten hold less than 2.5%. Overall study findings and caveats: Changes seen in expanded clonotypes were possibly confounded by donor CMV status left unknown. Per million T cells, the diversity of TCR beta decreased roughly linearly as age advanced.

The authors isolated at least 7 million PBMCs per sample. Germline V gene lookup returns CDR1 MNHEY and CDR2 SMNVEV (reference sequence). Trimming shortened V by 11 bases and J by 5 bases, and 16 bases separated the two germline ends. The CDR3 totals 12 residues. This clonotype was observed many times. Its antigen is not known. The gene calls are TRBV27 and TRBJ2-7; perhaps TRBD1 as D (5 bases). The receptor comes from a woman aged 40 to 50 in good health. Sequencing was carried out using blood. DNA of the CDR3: TGTGCCGTGGGGCAGGCGATGAACGAGCAGTACTTC. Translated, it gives CAVGQAMNEQYF.